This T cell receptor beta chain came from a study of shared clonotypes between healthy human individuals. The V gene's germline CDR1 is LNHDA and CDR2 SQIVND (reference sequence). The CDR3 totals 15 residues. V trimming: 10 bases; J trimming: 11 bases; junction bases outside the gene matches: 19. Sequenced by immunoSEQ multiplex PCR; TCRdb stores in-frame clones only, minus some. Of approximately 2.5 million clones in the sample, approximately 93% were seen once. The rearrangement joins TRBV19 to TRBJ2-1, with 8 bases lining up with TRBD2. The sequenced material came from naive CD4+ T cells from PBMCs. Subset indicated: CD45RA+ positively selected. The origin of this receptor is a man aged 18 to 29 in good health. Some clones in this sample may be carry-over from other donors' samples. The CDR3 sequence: CATLRTGGPGKKQFF. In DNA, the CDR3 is TGTGCCACCCTCCGGACGGGAGGGCCGGGTAAAAAGCAGTTCTTC.